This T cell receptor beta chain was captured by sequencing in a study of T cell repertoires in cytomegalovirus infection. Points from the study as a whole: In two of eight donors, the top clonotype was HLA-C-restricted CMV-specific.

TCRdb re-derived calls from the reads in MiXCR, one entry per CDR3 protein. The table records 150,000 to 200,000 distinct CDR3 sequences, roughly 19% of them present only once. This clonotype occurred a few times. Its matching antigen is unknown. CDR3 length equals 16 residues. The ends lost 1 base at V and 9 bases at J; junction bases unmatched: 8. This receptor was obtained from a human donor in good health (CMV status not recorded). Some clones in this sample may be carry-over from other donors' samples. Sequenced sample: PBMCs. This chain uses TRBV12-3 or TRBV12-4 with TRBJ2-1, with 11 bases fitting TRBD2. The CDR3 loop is CASSLGGTSGRSEQFF. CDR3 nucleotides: TGTGCCAGCAGTTTAGGAGGCACTAGCGGGAGATCTGAGCAGTTCTTC.